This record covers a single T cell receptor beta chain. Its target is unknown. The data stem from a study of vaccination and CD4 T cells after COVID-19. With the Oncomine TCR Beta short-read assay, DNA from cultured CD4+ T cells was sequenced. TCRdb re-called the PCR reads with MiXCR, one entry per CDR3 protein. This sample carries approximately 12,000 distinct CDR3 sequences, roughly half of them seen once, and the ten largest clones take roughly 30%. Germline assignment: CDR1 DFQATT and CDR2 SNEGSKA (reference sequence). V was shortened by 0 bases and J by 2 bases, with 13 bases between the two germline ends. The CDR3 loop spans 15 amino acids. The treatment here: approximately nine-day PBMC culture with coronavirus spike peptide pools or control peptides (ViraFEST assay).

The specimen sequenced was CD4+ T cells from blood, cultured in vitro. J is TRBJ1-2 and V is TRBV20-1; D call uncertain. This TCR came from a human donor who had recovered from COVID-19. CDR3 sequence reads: CSAREPGQKNYGYTF. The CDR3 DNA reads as TGCAGTGCTAGAGAGCCGGGCCAGAAAAACTATGGCTACACCTTC.